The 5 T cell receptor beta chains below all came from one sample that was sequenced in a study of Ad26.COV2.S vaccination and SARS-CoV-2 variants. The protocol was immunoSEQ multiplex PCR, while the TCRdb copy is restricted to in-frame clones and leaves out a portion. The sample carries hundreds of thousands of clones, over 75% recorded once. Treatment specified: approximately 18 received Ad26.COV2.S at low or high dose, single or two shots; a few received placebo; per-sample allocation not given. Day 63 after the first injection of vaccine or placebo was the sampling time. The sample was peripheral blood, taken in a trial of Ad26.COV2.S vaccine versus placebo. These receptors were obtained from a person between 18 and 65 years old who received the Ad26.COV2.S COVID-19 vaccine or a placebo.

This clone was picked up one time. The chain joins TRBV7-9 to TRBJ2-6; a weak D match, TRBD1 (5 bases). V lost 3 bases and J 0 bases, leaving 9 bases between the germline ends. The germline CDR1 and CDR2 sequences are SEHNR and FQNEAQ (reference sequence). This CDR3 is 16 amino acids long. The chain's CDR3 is CASSFDSLSGANVLTF. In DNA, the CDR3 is TGTGCCAGCAGCTTCGACAGCCTCTCTGGGGCCAACGTCCTGACTTTC.

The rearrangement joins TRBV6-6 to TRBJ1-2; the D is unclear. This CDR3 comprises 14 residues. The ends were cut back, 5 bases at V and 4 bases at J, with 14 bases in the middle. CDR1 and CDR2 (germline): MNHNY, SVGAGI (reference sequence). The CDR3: CASSPQVRSYGYTF. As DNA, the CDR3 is TGTGCCAGCAGTCCTCAGGTGAGGAGCTATGGCTACACCTTC.

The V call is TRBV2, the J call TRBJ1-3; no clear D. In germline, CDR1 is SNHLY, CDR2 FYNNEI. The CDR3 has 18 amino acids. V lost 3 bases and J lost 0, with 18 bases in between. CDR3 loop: CASSEDGGQVFSGNTIYF. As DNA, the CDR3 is TGTGCCAGCAGTGAGGACGGAGGGCAGGTCTTCTCTGGAAACACCATATATTTT.

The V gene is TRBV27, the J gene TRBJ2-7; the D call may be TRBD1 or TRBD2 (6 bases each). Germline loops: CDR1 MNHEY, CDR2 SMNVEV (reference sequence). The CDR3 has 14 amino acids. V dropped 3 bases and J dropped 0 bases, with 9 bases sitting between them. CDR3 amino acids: CASSFRGPSYEQYF. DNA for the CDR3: TGTGCCAGCAGTTTCCGGGGGCCCTCCTACGAGCAGTACTTC.

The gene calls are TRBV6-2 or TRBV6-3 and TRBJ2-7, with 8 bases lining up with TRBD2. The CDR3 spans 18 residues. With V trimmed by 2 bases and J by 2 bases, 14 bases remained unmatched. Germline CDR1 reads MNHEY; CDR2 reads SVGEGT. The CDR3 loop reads CASSYNPTGLAFPYEQYF. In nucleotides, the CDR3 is TGTGCCAGCAGTTACAACCCAACAGGACTAGCATTCCCCTACGAGCAGTACTTC.